The present TCR beta chain was sequenced within a study of CDR3 diversity in severe acne (dated by TCRdb to between 2018 and 2020). The method was PCR. Sequencing instrument: Illumina HiSeq 2000. Using fastp trimming at Q25 and MiXCR clonotype assembly, TCRdb reanalyzed the public sequencing data and kept in-frame beta chains. Each entry is one CDR3 protein sequence, shown with its most common DNA and genes. Counted in this sample were about 86,000 distinct CDR3 sequences; under 65% of them appeared once. The ten largest clones capture 13% to 15% of the sample. About this clonotype itself: Its cognate antigen has yet to be identified. There are no base qualities to consult, and no much larger clone falls within one base.

This TCR was sampled from a male donor in good health, without acne. The sequenced sample consisted of blood.

The nucleotides are TGCAGTTACGACAGAGGGAAGGAGAATGAGCAGTTCTTC. Translated, this gives CSYDRGKENEQFF. The chain links TRBV20-1 with TRBJ2-1; the D gene cannot be resolved beyond TRBD1 or TRBD2, each matching 5 bases. Sequences DFQATT (CDR1) and SNEGSKA (CDR2) are obtained from the germline V gene (reference sequence). Including cysteine and phenylalanine, the CDR3 has 13 amino acids. Left in the record is the CDR3 DNA by itself, 39 bases read in frame from the first base. The junction shows trimming of 8 bases on V and 7 bases on J, plus 18 bases between the germline ends.